This passage covers 14 T cell receptor beta chains from one sample sequenced in a study of T-cell memory formation after mild COVID-19. TCRdb processed the 5' RACE reads anew with MiXCR; each CDR3 protein has one entry. Of around 300,000 distinct CDR3 sequences listed, approximately 13% are singletons. What was sequenced was PBMCs or a T cell subset sorted from them (not recorded which). These receptors were collected from a man between 18 and 35 years old who had mild COVID-19 (a few samples of this study predate the infection). Cell type and time point are not known.

The chain joins TRBV7-8 to TRBJ2-3; the D gene is possibly TRBD2 (5 bases). V lost 7 bases, J lost 2 bases, and 13 bases lay in between. In germline, CDR1 is SGHVS, CDR2 FQNEAQ. The CDR3 spans 14 residues. CDR3 coding DNA: TGTGCCAGCAATCATGAGCGGTACACAGATACGCAGTATTTT. Encoded protein: CASNHERYTDTQYF.

This clonotype has a handful of counts. CDR3 in amino acids: CASSPLTGYNEQFF. CDR3 sequence (DNA): TGTGCCAGCAGCCCCCTGACTGGGTACAATGAGCAGTTCTTC. The rearrangement links TRBV11-2 to TRBJ2-1, with D unresolved. Looked up from germline, CDR1 is SGHAT and CDR2 is FQNNGV. V shed 5 bases and J shed 4 bases, with 12 bases lying between them. This CDR3 region has 14 residues. The full variable domain, its missing parts supplied by reference TRBV11-2 and TRBJ2-1, is EAGVAQSPRYKIIEKRQSVAFWCNPISGHATLYWYQQILGQGPKLLIQFQNNGVVDDSQLPKDRFSAERLKGVDSTLKIQPAKLEDSAVYLCASSPLTGYNEQFFGPGTRLTVL.

The chain employs TRBV14 and TRBJ2-2; 9 positions match TRBD1. The CDR3 runs 17 residues. Losses at the gene ends were 4 bases for V and 4 bases for J; bases not matched to a gene: 10. The germline CDR1 and CDR2 sequences are SGHDN and FVKESK. CDR3 in amino acids: CASSPPPGQGPTGELFF. CDR3 coding DNA: TGTGCCAGCAGCCCGCCTCCGGGACAGGGCCCCACCGGGGAGCTGTTTTTT.

This clonotype was seen only a few times. This chain joins TRBV7-2 and TRBJ1-1, with a weak D call TRBD1 (6 bases). Trimming took 3 bases from V and 5 from J, leaving 10 bases between them. Germline V gene data show CDR1 as SGHTA and CDR2 as FQGNSA. The CDR3 has 13 residues. DNA of the CDR3: TGTGCCAGCAGCTTTACAGGGCATACTGAAGCTTTCTTT. Protein: CASSFTGHTEAFF.

V gene TRBV12-3 or TRBV12-4 combines with J gene TRBJ2-5; D is ambiguous. Trimming left V 3 bases short and J 5 bases short, with 10 bases between. The CDR3 consists of 13 residues. CDR3 sequence reads: CASSFQGIETQYF. The DNA of the CDR3 is TGTGCCAGCAGTTTCCAAGGGATTGAGACCCAGTACTTC.

The chain links TRBV5-6 to TRBJ1-4, with D uncertain. Trimming removed 0 bases from V and 5 bases from J, with 11 bases in between. CDR3 size: 15 residues. Germline assignment: CDR1 SGHDT and CDR2 YYEEEE. CDR3: CASSLGLAGNEKLFF. The CDR3, as DNA: TGTGCCAGCAGCTTGGGTCTGGCGGGGAATGAAAAACTGTTTTTT.

Comment on this clonotype: At one end, the junction sequence differs from germline, possibly due to a read error. The genes are TRBV12-3 or TRBV12-4 and TRBJ2-3; TRBD2 aligns across 11 bases. The CDR3 is made up of 16 amino acids. The CDR3 DNA follows: TGTGCCAGCAGATTAGCGGGGGGGCCGAGCACAGATACGCAGTATTTT. Amino acids: CASRLAGGPSTDTQYF.

The genes are TRBV20-1 and TRBJ1-3; D not resolved. The CDR3 contains 15 residues. Germline V gene sequence: CDR1 DFQATT, CDR2 SNEGSKA (reference sequence). V was cut by 0 bases and J by 0 bases, with 9 bases left in between. Here the CDR3 reads CSARDLTSSGNTIYF. CDR3 nucleotide sequence: TGCAGTGCTAGAGATCTAACGAGCTCTGGAAACACCATATATTTT.

This clonotype appeared many times. The chain couples TRBV4-3 to TRBJ2-1; weak D call: TRBD2 (6 bases). In germline, CDR1 is LGHNA, CDR2 YSLEER. The V end was cut by 0 bases, the J end by 5 bases, with 14 bases between. The CDR3 covers 16 residues. The CDR3 loop is CASSQDRRGGNNEQFF. The CDR3, as DNA: TGCGCCAGCAGCCAAGATCGGCGGGGCGGAAACAATGAGCAGTTCTTC.

This clonotype was seen a handful of times. CDR3 DNA: TGTGCCAGCAGCTTAGTTAGCTCCGGGGAGCTGTTTTTT. It specifies CASSLVSSGELFF. The rearrangement links TRBV7-6 to TRBJ2-2, with no clear D. Germline V gene lookup returns CDR1 SGHVS and CDR2 FNYEAQ. V was cut by 1 base and J by 6 bases, with 6 bases left in between. This CDR3 has 13 residues.

In its sample, this clonotype was seen many times. The chain uses TRBV5-1 and TRBJ2-1, with unresolved D. Germline V CDR1 and CDR2: SGHRS, YFSETQ. V shed 0 bases and J shed 0 bases, with 16 bases lying between them. CDR3 length equals 18 residues. CDR3 amino acids: CASSLVFWAVPSYNEQFF. The CDR3 coding sequence is TGCGCCAGCAGCTTGGTCTTCTGGGCCGTTCCCTCCTACAATGAGCAGTTCTTC.

The chain couples TRBV5-6 to TRBJ2-7; 8 nucleotides match TRBD2. Per germline, CDR1 SGHDT and CDR2 YYEEEE. After removal of 4 bases from V and 4 bases from J, the junction contained 7 bases not matched to a gene. This CDR3 spans 14 amino acids. The CDR3 here is CASSREGSKYEQYF. CDR3 DNA sequence: TGTGCCAGCAGCCGGGAGGGGTCCAAGTACGAGCAGTACTTC.

This clonotype was counted between two and nine times. The rearrangement joins TRBV4-2 to TRBJ2-1; the D is unclear. The V gene lost 6 bases and the J gene lost 7 bases, with 10 bases spanning the gap. Germline-derived CDR1 and CDR2 are LGHNA and YNFKEQ. The CDR3 is 12 amino acids. Here the CDR3 reads CASRSFGNEQFF. CDR3 nucleotides: TGTGCCAGCAGGTCTTTTGGGAATGAGCAGTTCTTC.

The rearrangement joins TRBV6-2 or TRBV6-3 to TRBJ1-2; 9 bases line up with TRBD1. V trimming: 6 bases; J trimming: 5 bases; junction bases outside the gene matches: 7. The CDR3 runs 14 residues. The germline gives CDR1 MNHEY, CDR2 SVGEGT. The CDR3 DNA sequence: TGTGCCAGCAGCCTTAGGACAGGGGAGTATGGCTACACCTTC. Its protein is CASSLRTGEYGYTF.